The clone carrying this T cell receptor beta chain is medium-sized (0.01 to 0.1%) by share. The antigen is unknown. The data derive from a study of liver allograft versus peripheral blood T cells. Study information: Repertoires from peripheral blood of liver transplant recipients were compared with those inside their transplanted livers. Points from the study as a whole: Repertoires found inside liver allografts reportedly differed from T cell receptor repertoires in peripheral blood.

Looked up from germline, CDR1 is MNHEY and CDR2 is SVGAGI. V was shortened by 5 bases and J by 1 base, with 17 bases between the two germline ends. CDR3 size: 16 residues. Using its own MiXCR run on the reads, TCRdb lists one record per CDR3 protein. The sample records about 14,000 distinct CDR3 sequences, 20% being singletons. The rearrangement links TRBV6-5 to TRBJ1-1; D perhaps matches TRBD1 (6 bases). This TCR was recovered from a human patient who had a liver transplant. Part of the T cells may come from the graft donor. The CDR3 DNA is TGTGCCAGCAGTCCCCTGGGGGGGGGCCCGAACACTGAAGCTTTCTTT. It yields the protein CASSPLGGGPNTEAFF.